This record looks at one TCR beta chain sequence and its context. Antigen unknown. V shed 1 base and J shed 3 bases, with 11 bases lying between them. Germline V gene lookup returns CDR1 SGHRS and CDR2 YFSETQ. This CDR3 contains 15 residues. The method was immunoSEQ multiplex PCR; TCRdb's version includes in-frame clones alone and lacks a portion of them. The table includes 45,000 or so clones, approximately 80% detected once. This specimen comes from a study of Ad26.COV2.S vaccination and SARS-CoV-2 variants. General observations from the study: Spike-specific TCR breadth was greater after Ad26.COV2.S than placebo. The TCR-based breadth and depth measures might underestimate overall T cell responses. With respect to non-spike TCR breadth, vaccine and placebo recipients were similar. Post-vaccination spike-specific CD8+ and CD4+ T cell responses reportedly had substantial breadth.

The receptor was isolated from a human donor who had recovered from COVID-19. Sample: peripheral blood, taken after recovery from COVID-19. V is TRBV5-1 and J is TRBJ2-1; the D is unclear. Here the CDR3 reads CASSLQPGYYNEQFF. In DNA, the CDR3 is TGCGCCAGCAGCTTGCAACCGGGCTACTACAATGAGCAGTTCTTC.